Listed below are T cell receptor beta chains from one sample, sequenced in a study of shared clonotypes between healthy human individuals. Clones were read by immunoSEQ multiplex PCR, and TCRdb kept only the in-frame ones, dropping some. Among around 2,000,000 clones, about 94% were seen once, and the ten largest hold 0.85% to 1.3%. The sequencing sample was made of naive CD8+ T cells sorted from blood. Receptor source: a man aged 18 to 30 in good health. CDR3s include the opening cysteine and the closing phenylalanine or tryptophan. Each record gives: clone size, V gene, D gene, J gene, CDR3 DNA, CDR3 protein. The D gene is left open where the match is weak. A clone size is listed for some rows: how often the clone was seen (once, few, many), or a class if it is expanded.

size: -
V: TRBV6-6
D: -
J: TRBJ1-3
DNA: TGTGCCAGCGAGTTGGACTCTGGAAACACCATATATTTT
CDR3: CASELDSGNTIYF

size: -
V: TRBV5-1
D: -
J: TRBJ2-3
DNA: TGCGCCAGCAGCTTAGCGATGGCACGTAGCACAGATACGCAGTATTTT
CDR3: CASSLAMARSTDTQYF

size: -
V: TRBV5-1
D: -
J: TRBJ1-1
DNA: TGCGCCAGCAGCCTGGGTGGTATGAACACTGAAGCTTTCTTT
CDR3: CASSLGGMNTEAFF

size: -
V: TRBV7-9
D: -
J: TRBJ2-2
DNA: TGTGCCAGCAGCCCCAACAGGGACACCGGGGAGCTGTTTTTT
CDR3: CASSPNRDTGELFF

size: -
V: TRBV30
D: -
J: TRBJ2-5
DNA: TGTGCCTGGAGTGTTTTGCGGGGAGAGACCCAGTACTTC
CDR3: CAWSVLRGETQYF

size: -
V: TRBV5-4
D: -
J: TRBJ1-1
DNA: TGTGCCAGCAGCTCAGTAAGCGCGACTGAAGCTTTCTTT
CDR3: CASSSVSATEAFF

size: -
V: TRBV28
D: TRBD2
J: TRBJ2-2
DNA: TGTGGCACGGGACTAAGCACCGGGGAGCTGTTTTTT
CDR3: CGTGLSTGELFF

size: -
V: TRBV5-1
D: -
J: TRBJ2-2
DNA: TGCGCCAGCAGCTCGGGGACAATTAACACCGGGGAGCTGTTTTTT
CDR3: CASSSGTINTGELFF

size: -
V: TRBV25-1
D: -
J: TRBJ1-1
DNA: TGTGCCAGCAGTGAGGGGGAGGGCACTGAAGCTTTCTTT
CDR3: CASSEGEGTEAFF

size: -
V: TRBV7-9
D: -
J: TRBJ2-1
DNA: TGTGCCAGCAGTCGAGCGGTAAGCTCCTACAATGAGCAGTTCTTC
CDR3: CASSRAVSSYNEQFF

size: few
V: TRBV4-1
D: -
J: TRBJ1-5
DNA: TGCGCCAGCAGCCAAGTATCGAATTATCAGCCCCAGCATTTT
CDR3: CASSQVSNYQPQHF

size: once
V: TRBV15
D: -
J: TRBJ2-3
DNA: TGTGCCACCAGCAGAGAAGGAGAGGCGACAGATACGCAGTATTTT
CDR3: CATSREGEATDTQYF